The 30 T cell receptor beta chains below come from one sample, sequenced in a study of blood T cell repertoires in COVID-19 (TCRdb year 2020). Libraries were prepared through the immunoSEQ multiplex PCR assay. Held by TCRdb, this immuneACCESS table contains in-frame sequences only and omits some clones. Under half of the omission traces to an unresolved V gene where checked; the cause of the rest is unknown. The table for this sample lists some 190,000 clones; approximately 80% of them were counted only once. Over 6.5% of the sample belongs to the ten largest clones. The sample consisted of peripheral blood. All receptors come from a woman aged 80 or over with COVID-19, enrolled during active disease.

The chain combines TRBV5-8 with TRBJ1-5; D gene unclear. Germline V gene data show CDR1 as SGHTS and CDR2 as YDEGEE. The CDR3 is 13 amino acids. V gave up 2 bases and J gave up 5 bases, with 8 bases separating them. As DNA, the CDR3 is TGTGCCAGCAGCTTCGGTGCGTATCAGCCCCAGCATTTT. As protein: CASSFGAYQPQHF. The entire variable domain, with the rest obtained from reference TRBV5-8 and TRBJ1-5, is as follows: EAGVTQSPTHLIKTRGQQATLRCSPISGHTSVYWYQQALGLGLQFLLWYDEGEERNRGNFPPRFSGRQFPNYSSELNVNALELEDSALYLCASSFGAYQPQHFGDGTRLSIL.

The chain couples TRBV9 to TRBJ1-4; TRBD1 is a possible D gene (5 bases). Trimming took 0 bases from V and 7 from J, leaving 13 bases between them. CDR1 and CDR2 from the germline V gene are SGDLS and YYNGEE. This CDR3 contains 15 residues. The chain's CDR3 is CASSVGVAGGEKLFF. The CDR3 DNA reads TGTGCCAGCAGCGTAGGGGTAGCGGGGGGTGAAAAACTGTTTTTT.

This clone was seen more than once but under ten times. This rearrangement joins TRBV24-1 to TRBJ2-7, with 9 bases lining up with TRBD1. Germline V gene data show CDR1 as KGHDR and CDR2 as SFDVKD. This CDR3 has 15 residues. V lost 4 bases, J lost 5 bases, and 8 bases stayed unmatched. The CDR3 nucleotides read TGTGCCACCAGTGACCCGGGACAGGGCAGCAACGAGCAGTACTTC. Its translation is CATSDPGQGSNEQYF.

The J gene is TRBJ1-5, the V gene TRBV6-5, with 12 bases aligning to TRBD1. The CDR3 runs to 14 residues. Germline CDR1 MNHEY, CDR2 SVGAGI. V shed 7 bases and J 7 bases; nucleotides not matched to a gene: 5. CDR3 coding DNA: TGTGCCAGCAAGTCCGGGACAGGGGGCCAGCCCCAGCATTTT. Translating it yields CASKSGTGGQPQHF.

This clone showed up just once. This chain links TRBV19 with TRBJ1-2; D perhaps matches TRBD1 (5 bases). Trimming shortened V by 6 bases and J by 4 bases, and 12 bases separated the two germline ends. There are 13 residues in the CDR3. Germline CDR1 and CDR2: LNHDA and SQIVND (reference sequence). The CDR3 sequence is CASRREGSYGYTF. For the CDR3, the DNA is TGTGCCAGTAGGAGGGAGGGGAGCTATGGCTACACCTTC. Full variable domain (outside the CDR3, taken from reference TRBV19 and TRBJ1-2): DGGITQSPKYLFRKEGQNVTLSCEQNLNHDAMYWYRQDPGQGLRLIYYSQIVNDFQKGDIAEGYSVSREKKESFPLTVTSAQKNPTAFYLCASRREGSYGYTFGSGTRLTVV.

The chain carries TRBV5-4 and TRBJ1-6; D may be TRBD1 (5 bases). The CDR3 is 15 amino acids. Germline V CDR1 and CDR2: SGHNT, YYREEE (reference sequence). The V end lost 0 bases, the J end lost 9 bases, and 13 bases lay between the germline ends. CDR3 sequence: CASSLAPGKGSPLHF. CDR3 coding DNA: TGTGCCAGCAGCTTGGCCCCAGGGAAAGGTTCACCCCTCCACTTT.

The chain recombines TRBV28 with TRBJ1-2; 8 nucleotides match TRBD1. V gave up 4 bases and J gave up 4 bases; unmatched junction bases: 11. The CDR3 totals 16 residues. CDR1 is MDHEN, CDR2 SYDVKM, per germline. The CDR3 DNA sequence: TGTGCCAGCAGTTCGCCCCCAGGGGGCTTGATCTATGGCTACACCTTC. It encodes CASSSPPGGLIYGYTF.

CDR3 sequence reads: CASSEAGKRYEQYF. CDR3 DNA sequence: TGTGCCAGCAGTGAAGCGGGCAAGAGATACGAGCAGTACTTC. This chain links TRBV6-1 with TRBJ2-7; D ambiguous. The germline V and J ends were trimmed by 0 bases and 4 bases, with 10 bases remaining between them. The CDR3 totals 14 residues. Germline V gene sequence: CDR1 MNHNS, CDR2 SASEGT.

The chain combines TRBV5-4 with TRBJ1-2; 8 bases fit TRBD1. Germline loops: CDR1 SGHNT, CDR2 YYREEE (reference sequence). The CDR3 has 14 amino acids. With 7 bases clipped from V and 7 bases from J, the junction kept 12 bases outside the gene matches. The chain's CDR3 is CASVDDRGRGGYTF. The CDR3 nucleotides are TGTGCCAGCGTAGATGACAGGGGACGGGGTGGCTACACCTTC. Full variable domain (missing parts from reference TRBV5-4 and TRBJ1-2): ETGVTQSPTHLIKTRGQQVTLRCSSQSGHNTVSWYQQALGQGPQFIFQYYREEENGRGNFPPRFSGLQFPNYSSELNVNALELDDSALYLCASVDDRGRGGYTFGSGTRLTVV.

This clone was seen a single time. The chain joins TRBV29-1 to TRBJ2-2; 8 nucleotides line up with TRBD1. V shed 4 bases, J shed 7 bases, and the junction held 2 bases outside the gene matches. The germline V gene has CDR1 SQVTM and CDR2 ANQGSEA. The length of the CDR3 is 12 residues. CDR3 nucleotides: TGCAGCGTTGGAGGGACAGGCGGGGAGCTGTTTTTT. This sequence encodes CSVGGTGGELFF.

The chain joins TRBV7-3 to TRBJ2-1; maybe TRBD1 (6 bases). The V end lost 4 bases, the J end lost 4 bases, and 14 bases lay between the germline ends. The CDR3 spans 15 residues. Germline V gene lookup returns CDR1 SGHTA and CDR2 FQGTGA. CDR3 loop: CASSSHGTPYNEQFF. In DNA, the CDR3 is TGTGCCAGCAGCTCCCACGGGACACCTTACAATGAGCAGTTCTTC.

The chain carries TRBV10-1 and TRBJ1-5, with 9 bases identical to TRBD1. V trimming: 4 bases; J trimming: 5 bases; junction bases outside the gene matches: 6. CDR3 length: 15 amino acids. Germline CDR1 WNHNN, CDR2 SYGVQD (reference sequence). The CDR3 sequence: CASSAGTGWDQPQHF. CDR3 DNA: TGCGCCAGCAGTGCCGGGACAGGGTGGGATCAGCCCCAGCATTTT.

This clone was seen more than once but under ten times. This chain links TRBV28 with TRBJ2-3; the match to TRBD2 covers 12 bases. The germline CDR1 and CDR2 sequences are MDHEN and SYDVKM. This CDR3 contains 17 residues. The CDR3 sequence: CATTSGRKFREEDTQYF. The CDR3 DNA sequence: TGTGCAACAACTAGCGGGAGGAAGTTTAGGGAAGAAGATACGCAGTATTTT.

The J gene is TRBJ2-3, the V gene TRBV5-4, with TRBD2 matching 7 bases. The CDR3 has 15 amino acids. CDR1 and CDR2 (germline): SGHNT, YYREEE (reference sequence). The V segment lost 2 bases and the J segment 5 bases; nucleotides outside the gene matches: 8. The CDR3 here is CASSFAGDRVDTQYF. The CDR3 DNA reads as TGTGCCAGCAGCTTTGCGGGAGATCGCGTAGATACGCAGTATTTT. The whole variable domain, filled in from reference TRBV5-4 and TRBJ2-3, reads ETGVTQSPTHLIKTRGQQVTLRCSSQSGHNTVSWYQQALGQGPQFIFQYYREEENGRGNFPPRFSGLQFPNYSSELNVNALELDDSALYLCASSFAGDRVDTQYFGPGTRLTVL.

This clone was seen a single time. The genes are TRBV10-3 and TRBJ2-6; D is ambiguous. Trimming removed 6 bases at V and 0 bases at J, with 6 bases between. The CDR3 covers 14 residues. CDR1 and CDR2 from the germline V gene are ENHRY and SYGVKD. In DNA, the CDR3 is TGTGCCATCAGCAACAGCTCTGGGGCCAACGTCCTGACTTTC. Amino acid sequence: CAISNSSGANVLTF.

This chain joins TRBV28 and TRBJ1-2, with D hard to call. With 3 bases removed from V and 5 bases from J, the gap between germline ends came to 10 bases. The germline V gene encodes CDR1 MDHEN and CDR2 SYDVKM. This CDR3 has 13 residues. In nucleotides, the CDR3 is TGTGCCAGCAGTTTGATAACAACATATGGCTACACCTTC. Its translation: CASSLITTYGYTF.

This chain uses TRBV18 with TRBJ1-2, with D unclear. There are 15 residues in the CDR3. Germline values: CDR1 KGHSH, CDR2 LQKENI. V dropped 3 bases and J dropped 4 bases, with 15 bases sitting between them. In nucleotides, the CDR3 is TGTGCCAGCTCACCGGAGAGTTTCGCTTCCTATGGCTACACCTTC. It encodes CASSPESFASYGYTF.

V is TRBV6-5 and J is TRBJ2-1; 8 bases fit TRBD2. V shed 7 bases, J shed 9 bases, and the junction held 8 bases outside the gene matches. The germline gives CDR1 MNHEY, CDR2 SVGAGI. The CDR3 totals 13 residues. The CDR3 region is CASTRSGSTEQFF. The CDR3 nucleotides read TGTGCCAGCACCCGGAGCGGGAGTACTGAGCAGTTCTTC.

This chain joins TRBV6-5 and TRBJ1-5, with 10 bases fitting TRBD1. From germline, CDR1 is MNHEY and CDR2 SVGAGI. V trimming: 6 bases; J trimming: 3 bases; junction bases outside the gene matches: 5. The length of the CDR3 is 15 residues. Here the CDR3 reads CASRSGQGNNQPQHF. In DNA form, the CDR3 reads TGTGCCAGCAGATCGGGACAGGGGAACAATCAGCCCCAGCATTTT.

The rearrangement joins TRBV21-1 to TRBJ2-1; whether TRBD2, the table's D call, matches the DNA was not checked. TRBV21-1 is marked as a pseudogene. This CDR3 region has 17 residues. The chain's CDR3 is CASTGVCSRSPGNEQFF. The CDR3 nucleotides are TGTGCCAGCACGGGGGTTTGTAGTCGCTCTCCGGGCAATGAGCAGTTCTTC.

The rearrangement uses TRBV5-1 and TRBJ2-5, with D possibly matching TRBD2 (6 bases). The CDR3 has 14 residues. Germline CDR1 and CDR2: SGHRS and YFSETQ. Trimming took 3 bases from V and 4 from J, leaving 13 bases between them. In nucleotides, the CDR3 is TGCGCCAGCAGCTGGGGTGGGGGGAGAGAGACCCAGTACTTC. This translates into CASSWGGGRETQYF.

This chain uses TRBV2 with TRBJ2-7; TRBD1 might be the D (6 bases). The V gene lost 6 bases and the J gene lost 2 bases, with 17 bases spanning the gap. Germline V gene data show CDR1 as SNHLY and CDR2 as FYNNEI. This CDR3 has 15 amino acids. This CDR3 is CASSRRQDLPYEQYF. The CDR3 DNA is TGTGCCAGCAGCAGACGACAGGATCTCCCCTACGAGCAGTACTTC.

This clone showed up just once. The rearrangement uses TRBV29-1 and TRBJ2-1, with TRBD1 identical over 7 bases. V gave up 3 bases and J gave up 7 bases; unmatched junction bases: 6. CDR3 length equals 13 residues. Per the germline V gene, CDR1 is SQVTM and CDR2 is ANQGSEA. The CDR3 loop is CSVETGQLNEQFF. CDR3 DNA sequence: TGCAGCGTTGAGACAGGGCAGTTGAATGAGCAGTTCTTC.

The chain joins TRBV4-1 to TRBJ1-4; D ambiguous. The CDR3 length is 16 residues. Trimming removed 2 bases from V and 8 bases from J, with 18 bases in between. Germline values: CDR1 MGHRA, CDR2 YSYEKL. The CDR3 DNA sequence: TGCGCCAGCAGCCAATTTCGAGGAGGAAGAGGGGAAAAACTGTTTTTT. Translation gives CASSQFRGGRGEKLFF.

The rearrangement uses TRBV4-1 and TRBJ2-3; D possibly corresponds to TRBD2 (6 bases). This CDR3 has 14 residues. The germline gives CDR1 MGHRA, CDR2 YSYEKL. The V end lost 4 bases, the J end lost 2 bases, and 10 bases lay between the germline ends. The CDR3 here is CASSLAVSTDTQYF. The CDR3 DNA is TGCGCCAGCAGCCTAGCGGTATCCACAGATACGCAGTATTTT.

The chain is built from TRBV24-1 and TRBJ2-7; D might be TRBD1 (5 bases). Germline V CDR1 and CDR2: KGHDR, SFDVKD. V was cut by 11 bases and J by 0 bases, with 13 bases left in between. The CDR3 runs 13 residues. The chain's CDR3 is CAKGLVGSYEQYF. The CDR3 region has the DNA TGTGCCAAGGGGCTAGTGGGCTCCTACGAGCAGTACTTC.

The V and J genes are TRBV7-3 and TRBJ2-5; D may be TRBD1 (7 bases). This CDR3 is 15 amino acids long. With 5 bases removed from V and 5 bases from J, the gap between germline ends came to 18 bases. Germline V lookup: CDR1 SGHTA, CDR2 FQGTGA. CDR3 coding DNA: TGTGCCAGCAGCCGCGGGACTGCAGGGGGGGAGACCCAGTACTTC. Translating gives CASSRGTAGGETQYF.

The J gene is TRBJ1-1, the V gene TRBV18; D gene ambiguous. This CDR3 contains 15 residues. The V gene lost 6 bases and the J gene lost 2 bases, with 16 bases spanning the gap. Germline CDR1 is KGHSH and CDR2 is LQKENI. The CDR3 reads CASSLVGRDNTEAFF. Written as DNA, the CDR3 is TGTGCCAGCTCCCTCGTGGGGAGGGATAACACTGAAGCTTTCTTT.

The V gene is TRBV5-1, the J gene TRBJ2-5; perhaps TRBD2 as D (5 bases). V lost 4 bases and J 5 bases, leaving 15 bases between the germline ends. This CDR3 region has 14 residues. CDR1 is SGHRS and CDR2 is YFSETQ in the germline V gene. The CDR3 DNA reads as TGCGCCAGCAGCCCCCGGCCCGCGGGCGAGACCCAGTACTTC. Its translation: CASSPRPAGETQYF.

About this clone: One end of the junction does not line up with germline, which may come from a read error. The chain links TRBV7-7 to TRBJ2-3, with a possible D match to TRBD1 (6 bases). The CDR3 covers 13 residues. The V gene's germline CDR1 is SSHAT and CDR2 FNYEAQ (reference sequence). The CDR3 DNA follows: TGTGCTAGCAGCACAGGGACAACAGATACGCAGTATTTT. Translated, it gives CASSTGTTDTQYF.